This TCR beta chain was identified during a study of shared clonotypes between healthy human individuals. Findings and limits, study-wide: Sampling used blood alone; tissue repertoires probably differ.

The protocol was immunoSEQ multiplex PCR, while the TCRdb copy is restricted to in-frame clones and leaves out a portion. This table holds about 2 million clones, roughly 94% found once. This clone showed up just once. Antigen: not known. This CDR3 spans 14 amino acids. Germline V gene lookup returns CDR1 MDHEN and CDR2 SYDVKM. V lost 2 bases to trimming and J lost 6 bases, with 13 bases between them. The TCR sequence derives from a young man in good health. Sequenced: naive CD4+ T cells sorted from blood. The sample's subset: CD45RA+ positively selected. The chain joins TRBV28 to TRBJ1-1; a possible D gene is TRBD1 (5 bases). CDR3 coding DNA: TGTGCCAGCAGTTTAGGCCGGGTCAGGGCTGAAGCTTTCTTT. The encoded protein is CASSLGRVRAEAFF.